This TCR beta chain was documented in a study of identical twins. A universal primer site was added by template switching, and unique molecular identifiers were carried by the cDNA. TCRdb re-called the 5' RACE reads through MiXCR, storing one row per CDR3 protein. The repertoire holds hundreds of thousands of distinct CDR3 sequences, less than 9% seen once, with around 2.1% in the top ten. The CDR3 runs to 15 residues. V was clipped by 7 bases and J by 2 bases, with 15 bases between them. Germline V gene lookup returns CDR1 DFQATT and CDR2 SNEGSKA (reference sequence). Of note for this clonotype: The antigen is unknown.

Findings and limits, study-wide: Models underpredicted monozygotic twin sharing of out-of-frame TCR alpha. Researchers caution that invariant MAIT and iNKT cells could partly confound zero-insertion analyses. Sequences that were beta out-of-frame showed weaker excess twin sharing.

These data were also reused for a study on yellow fever vaccine responses in identical twins.

The chain carries TRBV20-1 and TRBJ2-6; D call uncertain. The TCR originated in a woman between 18 and 30 years old in good health. The sample taken for sequencing was memory (CD45RO+) T cells sorted from blood. CDR3 amino acids: CSGMGRSTGANVLTF. As DNA, the CDR3 is TGCAGTGGAATGGGTCGGTCGACTGGGGCCAACGTCCTGACTTTC.